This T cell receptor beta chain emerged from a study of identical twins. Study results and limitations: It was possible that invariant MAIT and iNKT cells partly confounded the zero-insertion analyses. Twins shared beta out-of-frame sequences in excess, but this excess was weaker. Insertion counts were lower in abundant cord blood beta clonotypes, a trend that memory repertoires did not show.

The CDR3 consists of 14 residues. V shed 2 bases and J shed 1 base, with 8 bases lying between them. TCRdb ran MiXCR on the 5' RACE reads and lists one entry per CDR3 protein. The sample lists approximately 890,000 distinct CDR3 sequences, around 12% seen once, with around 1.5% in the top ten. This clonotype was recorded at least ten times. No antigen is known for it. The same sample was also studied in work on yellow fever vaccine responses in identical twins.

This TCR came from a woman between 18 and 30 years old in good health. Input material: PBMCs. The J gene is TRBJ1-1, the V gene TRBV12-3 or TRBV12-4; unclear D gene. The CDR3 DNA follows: TGTGCCAGCAGTTTAAAGGCCAGGAACACTGAAGCTTTCTTT. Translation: CASSLKARNTEAFF.